The rows below give T cell receptor beta chains drawn from one sample of a study of metastatic and nonmetastatic thyroid tumors. TCRdb called clones again from the PCR reads with MiXCR. Among more than 85,000 clones, 8.6% were seen once, and the ten largest hold 8% to 10%. Sequencing was done on a sample of blood. The source is a female donor with papillary thyroid cancer or a benign thyroid nodule (not recorded which). Some clones in this sample may be carry-over from other donors' samples. The CDR3 runs from the conserved cysteine through the conserved F or W. Each record gives: D gene, clone size, J gene, V gene, CDR3 DNA, CDR3 protein. The D gene is left open where the match is weak. The size entry is marked missing in some rows and otherwise reads once, few, many or a size class.

- many TRBJ2-7 TRBV27 TGTGCCAGCAGTTCCCCCGGGACGGGATCCTACGAGCAGTACTTC CASSSPGTGSYEQYF
TRBD1 many TRBJ2-7 TRBV4-1 TGCGCCAGCAGCCAAGAGGCAGGGGGCAGGGACGAGCAGTACTTC CASSQEAGGRDEQYF
- many TRBJ1-2 TRBV20-1 TGCAGTGCTAGAGAAAGTGGAACCTATGGCTACACCTTC CSARESGTYGYTF
- few TRBJ1-2 TRBV6-1 TGTGCCAGCAGTGGAGCGGGGAAGGAGGGCTATGGCTACACCTTC CASSGAGKEGYGYTF
TRBD2 few TRBJ2-2 TRBV5-4 TGTGCCAGCAGCTTACGCGGGGGGGCCGGGGAGCTGTTTTTT CASSLRGGAGELFF
TRBD1 many TRBJ1-4 TRBV5-6 TGTGCCAGCAGCCCGTTGACAGGGCCGGCTGAAAAACTGTTTTTT CASSPLTGPAEKLFF
- many TRBJ2-3 TRBV6-1 TGTGCCAGCCACCGAGGGGTACGCACAGATACGCAGTATTTT CASHRGVRTDTQYF
- many TRBJ1-1 TRBV28 TGTGCCAGCAGAAGTCTGAACACTGAAGCTTTCTTT CASRSLNTEAFF
- many TRBJ1-5 TRBV30 TGTGCCTGGAGTGTCTCCTTAGAACGAACGGGACATCCTAATCAGCCCCAGCATTTT CAWSVSLERTGHPNQPQHF
TRBD1 few TRBJ1-2 TRBV9 TGTGCCAGCAGCGTAGTCGGACAGGGGGCGCCTGGCTACACCTTC CASSVVGQGAPGYTF
TRBD2 many TRBJ2-2 TRBV6-1 TGTGCCAGCAGGGAAACTAGCGGGGGGGAAACCGGGGAGCTGTTTTTT CASRETSGGETGELFF
- few TRBJ1-6 TRBV24-1 TGTGCCACCCGGGCAGACTCTACAGGCCTCCTAACCTATAATTCACCCCTCCACTTT CATRADSTGLLTYNSPLHF
- many TRBJ2-6 TRBV28 TGTGCCAGCACCTTATCGGGGTCTGGGGCCAACGTCCTGACTTTC CASTLSGSGANVLTF
- - TRBJ2-3 TRBV30 TGTGCCTGGAGTGGGGACACGGTAGATACGCAGTATTTT CAWSGDTVDTQYF
- few TRBJ1-4 TRBV2 TGTGCCAGCATTCGACGAGGGAGCGGCGGTGAAAAACTGTTTTTT CASIRRGSGGEKLFF
- many TRBJ2-7 TRBV6-1 TGTGCCAGCAACCTACGGCTTGGGGAGCAGTACTTC CASNLRLGEQYF
TRBD1 many TRBJ2-3 TRBV6-1 TGTGCCAGCAGGAGGACAGGGACCCGCACAGATACGCAGTATTTT CASRRTGTRTDTQYF
- - TRBJ2-7 TRBV5-5 TGTGCCAGCAGCTTGGGCACAGGGAGGATTTCGAACGAGCAGTACTTC CASSLGTGRISNEQYF
TRBD2 many TRBJ2-7 TRBV3-1 TGTGCCAGCAGCCAGATGACTAGCGGAAACTACGAGCAGTACTTC CASSQMTSGNYEQYF
TRBD1 many TRBJ2-5 TRBV20-1 TGCAGTGCAATGACAGGGGGCAAGACCCAGTACTTC CSAMTGGKTQYF
TRBD1 many TRBJ2-2 TRBV5-1 TGCGCCAGCCAAAGGACAGGGGGTTGGAACACCGGGGAGCTGTTTTTT CASQRTGGWNTGELFF
- many TRBJ1-3 TRBV30 TGTGCCTGGAGTACTGGAAACACCATATATTTT CAWSTGNTIYF
- many TRBJ1-1 TRBV5-6 TGTGCCAGCAGCTACCGGGGGCTCATGAACACTGAAGCTTTCTTT CASSYRGLMNTEAFF
- many TRBJ2-7 TRBV6-2/TRBV6-3 TGTGCCAGCAGTTCCGATAGAGGGGGGTCCGAGCAGTACTTC CASSSDRGGSEQYF
TRBD2 many TRBJ2-7 TRBV6-5 TGTGCCAGCAGTTACCAGACTAGCGGGGGCTCCTACGAGCAGTACTTC CASSYQTSGGSYEQYF
- many TRBJ2-1 TRBV6-1 TGTGCCAGCAGGACGACAGGAAACAATGAGCAGTTCTTC CASRTTGNNEQFF
- - TRBJ1-2 TRBV27 TGTGCCAGCAGTTTGGGAGGGTTGGGCTATGGCTACACCTTC CASSLGGLGYGYTF
TRBD1 many TRBJ1-2 TRBV20-1 TGCAGTGCTAGAGATCGGGGGACAGGGTATGGCTACACCTTC CSARDRGTGYGYTF
- many TRBJ2-1 TRBV20-1 TGCAGTGCTAGAGATCTTCGGGACAATGAGCAGTTCTTC CSARDLRDNEQFF
TRBD1 many TRBJ2-1 TRBV10-1 TGCGCCAGCAGTGAAGGGGGCGCTGGGGATGAGCAGTTCTTC CASSEGGAGDEQFF
- many TRBJ2-4 TRBV14 TGTGCCAGCAGCCAGCTCAAAAACATTCAGTACTTC CASSQLKNIQYF
- few TRBJ1-2 TRBV20-1 TGCAGTGCTAGACTAGGGGAGGGCTACACCTTC CSARLGEGYTF
- many TRBJ1-5 TRBV6-1 TGTGCCAGCAGGAGGGAAAGCGATCAGCCCCAGCATTTT CASRRESDQPQHF
- - TRBJ2-1 TRBV30 TGTGCCTGGAGTGTACAGGGCTATGAGCAGTTCTTC CAWSVQGYEQFF
TRBD2 many TRBJ2-2 TRBV11-1 TGTGCCAGCAGCTCACCCCCCGGGACTAGCGGGGCCGTTACCGGGGAGCTGTTTTTT CASSSPPGTSGAVTGELFF
TRBD2 many TRBJ2-1 TRBV20-1 TGCAGTGCGGGAGCGGGGGGGGTTATATATGAGCAGTTCTTC CSAGAGGVIYEQFF
- many TRBJ1-2 TRBV3-1 TGTGCCAGCAGCCAAGAGGATAGTATCCTCTTC CASSQEDSILF
- many TRBJ2-7 TRBV27 TGTGCCAGCAGTTTAGCGGGCCTAAGCTCCTACGAGCAGTACTTC CASSLAGLSSYEQYF
TRBD1 many TRBJ2-4 TRBV7-9 TGTGCCAGCAGCTTGGCAGGGGGCCCCAAAAACATTCAGTACTTC CASSLAGGPKNIQYF
TRBD2 - TRBJ2-1 TRBV19 TGTGCCAGTACCGACTTCATACTAGCGGGAGTTCCCAATGAGCAGTTCTTC CASTDFILAGVPNEQFF
TRBD1 many TRBJ2-1 TRBV12-3/TRBV12-4 TGTGCCAGCAATCGGGACAGCTACAATGAGCAGTTCTTC CASNRDSYNEQFF
TRBD2 - TRBJ2-5 TRBV9 TGTGCCAGCAGCGTAGCGGGGCGGGGGGGCCTTGAGACCCAGTACTTC CASSVAGRGGLETQYF
TRBD1 many TRBJ1-4 TRBV7-9 TGTGCCAGCCCCAGGGGGGACGGAGAAAAACTGTTTTTT CASPRGDGEKLFF
- - TRBJ1-4 TRBV5-1 TGCGCCAGCAGCTTGGGGTGGGAAAAACTGTTTTTT CASSLGWEKLFF